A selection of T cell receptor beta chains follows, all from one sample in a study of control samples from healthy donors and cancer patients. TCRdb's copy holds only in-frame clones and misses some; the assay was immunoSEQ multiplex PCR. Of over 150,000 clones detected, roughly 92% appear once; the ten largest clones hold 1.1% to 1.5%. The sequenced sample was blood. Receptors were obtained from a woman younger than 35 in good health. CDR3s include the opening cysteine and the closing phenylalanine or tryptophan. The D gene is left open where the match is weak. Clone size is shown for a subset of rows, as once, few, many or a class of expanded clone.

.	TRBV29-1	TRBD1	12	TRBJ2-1	CSVSLTGNEQFF	TGCAGCGTTTCTCTGACAGGGAATGAGCAGTTCTTC
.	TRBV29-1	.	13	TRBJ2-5	CSVVWPGGETQYF	TGCAGCGTTGTTTGGCCGGGCGGAGAGACCCAGTACTTC
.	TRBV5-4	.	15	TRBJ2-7	CASSLQGRLSYEQYF	TGTGCCAGCAGCTTGCAAGGACGGCTCTCCTACGAGCAGTACTTC
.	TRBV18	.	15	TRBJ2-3	CASSLGVASTDTQYF	TGTGCCAGCTCCCTCGGAGTTGCTAGCACAGATACGCAGTATTTT
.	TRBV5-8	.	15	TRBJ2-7	CASSQFFDRSYEQYF	TGTGCCAGCAGCCAATTCTTCGACAGGTCCTACGAGCAGTACTTC
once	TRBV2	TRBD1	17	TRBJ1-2	CATGRSTGTGSGYGYTF	TGTGCCACCGGGAGGAGTACCGGGACAGGGTCGGGCTATGGCTACACCTTC
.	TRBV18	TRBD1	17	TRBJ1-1	CASSPRTGLAPGTEAFF	TGTGCCAGCTCACCTCGGACAGGGCTCGCCCCGGGCACTGAAGCTTTCTTT
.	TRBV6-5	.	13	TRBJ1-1	CASSYGEGTEAFF	TGTGCCAGCAGTTACGGGGAGGGAACTGAAGCTTTCTTT
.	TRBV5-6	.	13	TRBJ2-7	CASSLFRGYEQYF	TGTGCCAGCAGCTTGTTTAGGGGCTACGAGCAGTACTTC
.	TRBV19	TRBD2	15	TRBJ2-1	CASSTTSGAYNEQFF	TGTGCCAGTAGTACGACTAGCGGGGCTTACAATGAGCAGTTCTTC
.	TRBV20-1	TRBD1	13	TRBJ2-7	CSASTDRAWEQYF	TGCAGTGCTAGTACCGACAGGGCCTGGGAGCAGTACTTC
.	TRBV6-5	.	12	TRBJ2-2	CASIPYAGELFF	TGTGCCAGCATCCCGTATGCCGGGGAGCTGTTTTTT
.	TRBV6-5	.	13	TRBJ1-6	CASRTVTDSPLHF	TGTGCCAGCAGAACTGTGACTGATTCACCCCTCCACTTT
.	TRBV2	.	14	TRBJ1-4	CASNLWDVAEKLFF	TGTGCCAGCAACCTATGGGACGTGGCCGAAAAACTGTTTTTT
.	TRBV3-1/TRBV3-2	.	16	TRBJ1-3	CASSQFTGTPGNTIYF	TGTGCCAGCAGCCAATTTACGGGCACCCCTGGAAACACCATATATTTT
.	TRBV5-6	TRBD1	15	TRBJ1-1	CASSVPGQGNTEAFF	TGTGCCAGCAGCGTTCCGGGACAGGGGAACACTGAAGCTTTCTTT
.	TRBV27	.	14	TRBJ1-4	CASSFSPTNEKLFF	TGTGCCAGCAGTTTTTCCCCAACTAATGAAAAACTGTTTTTT
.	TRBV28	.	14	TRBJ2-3	CASSLTESTDTQYF	TGTGCCAGCAGTTTGACAGAGAGCACAGATACGCAGTATTTT
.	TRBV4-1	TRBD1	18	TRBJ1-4	CASSYQPGQGLTNEKLFF	TGCGCCAGCAGCTATCAACCGGGACAGGGTTTAACTAATGAAAAACTGTTTTTT
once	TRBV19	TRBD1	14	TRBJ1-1	CASSPGTGWTEAFF	TGTGCCAGTAGTCCCGGGACAGGGTGGACTGAAGCTTTCTTT
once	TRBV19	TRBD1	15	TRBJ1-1	CASSTRTGGNTEAFF	TGTGCCAGTAGTACTCGGACAGGGGGGAACACTGAAGCTTTCTTT
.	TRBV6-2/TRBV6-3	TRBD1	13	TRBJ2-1	CASSYSRDRGPFF	TGTGCCAGCAGTTACTCGCGGGACAGGGGGCCGTTCTTC
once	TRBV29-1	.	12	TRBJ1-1	CSAGTPNTEAFF	TGCAGCGCCGGGACACCGAACACTGAAGCTTTCTTT
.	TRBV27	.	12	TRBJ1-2	CASKAGAGIYTF	TGTGCCAGCAAAGCCGGGGCAGGGATCTACACCTTC
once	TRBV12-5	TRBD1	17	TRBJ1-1	CASGSTTGAPMNTEAFF	TGTGCTAGTGGTTCCACAACAGGGGCCCCCATGAACACTGAAGCTTTCTTT
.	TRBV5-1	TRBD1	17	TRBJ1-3	CASSSPGQPSSGNTIYF	TGCGCCAGCAGCTCGCCGGGACAGCCGAGCTCTGGAAACACCATATATTTT
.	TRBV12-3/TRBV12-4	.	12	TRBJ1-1	CASSGRSTEAFF	TGTGCCAGCAGTGGGAGGAGTACTGAAGCTTTCTTT
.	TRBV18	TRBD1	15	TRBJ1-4	CASSPPGDRGEKLFF	TGTGCCAGCTCACCACCCGGCGACAGGGGAGAAAAACTGTTTTTT
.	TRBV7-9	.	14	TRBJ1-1	CASSSGIGNTEAFF	TGTGCCAGCAGCTCGGGGATCGGGAACACTGAAGCTTTCTTT
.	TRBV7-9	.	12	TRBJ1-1	CASSPPGAEAFF	TGTGCCAGCAGCCCTCCCGGGGCTGAAGCTTTCTTT
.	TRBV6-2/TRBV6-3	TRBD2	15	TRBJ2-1	CASSRAGGPDNEQFF	TGTGCCAGCAGTAGAGCGGGAGGGCCTGACAATGAGCAGTTCTTC
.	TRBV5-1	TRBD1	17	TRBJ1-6	CASSWGTGEKYNSPLHF	TGCGCCAGCAGCTGGGGGACAGGGGAAAAGTATAATTCACCCCTCCACTTT
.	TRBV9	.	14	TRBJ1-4	CASSVGGDDEKLFF	TGTGCCAGCAGCGTAGGAGGGGATGATGAAAAACTGTTTTTT
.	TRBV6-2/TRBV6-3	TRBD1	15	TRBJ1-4	CASSSRGSTNEKLFF	TGTGCCAGCAGCTCCAGGGGGTCAACTAATGAAAAACTGTTTTTT
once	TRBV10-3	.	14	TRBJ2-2	CAISPLAGTGELFF	TGTGCCATCAGTCCCCTGGCCGGCACCGGGGAGCTGTTTTTT
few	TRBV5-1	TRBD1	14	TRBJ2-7	CASSPRDSSYEQYF	TGCGCCAGCAGCCCCCGGGACAGCTCCTACGAGCAGTACTTC
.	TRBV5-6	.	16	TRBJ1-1	CASSLAYGRGNTEAFF	TGTGCCAGCAGCTTGGCTTATGGCAGGGGGAACACTGAAGCTTTCTTT
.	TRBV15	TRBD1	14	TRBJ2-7	CATSRGTGGHEQYF	TGTGCCACCAGCAGAGGTACAGGGGGGCACGAGCAGTACTTC
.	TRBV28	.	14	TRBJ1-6	CASSLRTYNSPLHF	TGTGCCAGCAGTTTACGTACCTATAATTCACCCCTCCACTTT
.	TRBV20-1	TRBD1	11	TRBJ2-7	CSALIRGQQYF	TGCAGTGCCCTAATCAGGGGGCAGCAGTACTTC
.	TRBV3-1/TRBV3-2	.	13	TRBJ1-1	CASSQLGGLEAFF	TGTGCCAGCAGCCAACTCGGTGGGCTTGAAGCTTTCTTT
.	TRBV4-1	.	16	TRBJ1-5	CASSGVGGLGNQPQHF	TGCGCCAGCAGCGGCGTGGGGGGGCTGGGCAATCAGCCCCAGCATTTT
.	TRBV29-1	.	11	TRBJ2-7	CSVFLLGEQYF	TGCAGCGTCTTCTTACTAGGCGAGCAGTACTTC
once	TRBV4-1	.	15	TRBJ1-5	CASSQDIQPNQPQHF	TGCGCCAGCAGCCAAGATATACAACCAAATCAGCCCCAGCATTTT
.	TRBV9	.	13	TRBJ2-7	CASSQEMGNEQYF	TGTGCCAGCAGTCAAGAGATGGGGAACGAGCAGTACTTC
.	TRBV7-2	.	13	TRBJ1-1	CASSLILTAEAFF	TGTGCCAGCAGCTTGATCTTAACGGCTGAAGCTTTCTTT
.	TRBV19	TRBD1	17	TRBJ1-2	CASSSPYRDRAFYGYTF	TGTGCCAGTAGTTCGCCCTACCGGGACAGGGCGTTCTATGGCTACACCTTC
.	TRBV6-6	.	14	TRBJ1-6	CATSYRSYNSPLHF	TGTGCCACCTCGTACAGGTCTTATAATTCACCCCTCCACTTT
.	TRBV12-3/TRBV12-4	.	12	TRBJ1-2	CASSLAGYGYTF	TGTGCCAGCAGTTTAGCAGGGTATGGCTACACCTTC
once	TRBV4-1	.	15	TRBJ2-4	CASSPLFLAKNIQYF	TGCGCCAGCAGCCCCTTGTTTTTAGCCAAAAACATTCAGTACTTC
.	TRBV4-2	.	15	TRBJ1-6	CASSQDFRDNSPLHF	TGTGCCAGCAGCCAAGACTTTAGGGATAATTCACCCCTCCACTTT
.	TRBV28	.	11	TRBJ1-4	CASSRVRALDF	TGTGCCAGCAGTAGAGTACGGGCATTAGATTTT
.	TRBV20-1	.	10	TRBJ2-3	CSALTDTQYF	TGCAGCGCCCTAACAGATACGCAGTATTTT
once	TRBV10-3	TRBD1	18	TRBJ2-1	CAISGPGTGGRSYNEQFF	TGTGCCATCAGTGGCCCGGGGACAGGGGGCCGATCCTACAATGAGCAGTTCTTC
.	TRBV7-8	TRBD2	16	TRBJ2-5	CASSPGTSGQMRTQYF	TGTGCCAGCAGCCCGGGGACTAGCGGCCAGATGAGGACCCAGTACTTC
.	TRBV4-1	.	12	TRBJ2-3	CASSQDTGLIHF	TGCGCCAGCAGCCAGGACACGGGACTCATCCATTTT
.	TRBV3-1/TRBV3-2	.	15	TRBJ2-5	CASSHRGAAEETQYF	TGTGCCAGCAGCCACAGGGGCGCAGCCGAAGAGACCCAGTACTTC